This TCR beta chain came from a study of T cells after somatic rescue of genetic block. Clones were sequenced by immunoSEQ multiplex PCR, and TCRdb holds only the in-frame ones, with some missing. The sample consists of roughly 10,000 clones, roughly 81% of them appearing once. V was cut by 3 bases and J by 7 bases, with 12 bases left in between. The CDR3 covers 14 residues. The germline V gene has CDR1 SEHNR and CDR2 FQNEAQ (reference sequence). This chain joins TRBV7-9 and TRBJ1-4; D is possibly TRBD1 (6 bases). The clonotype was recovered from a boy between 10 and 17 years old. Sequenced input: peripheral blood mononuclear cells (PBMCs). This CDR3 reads CASSFYQGFEKLFF. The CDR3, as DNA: TGTGCCAGCAGCTTCTACCAGGGGTTTGAAAAACTGTTTTTT.